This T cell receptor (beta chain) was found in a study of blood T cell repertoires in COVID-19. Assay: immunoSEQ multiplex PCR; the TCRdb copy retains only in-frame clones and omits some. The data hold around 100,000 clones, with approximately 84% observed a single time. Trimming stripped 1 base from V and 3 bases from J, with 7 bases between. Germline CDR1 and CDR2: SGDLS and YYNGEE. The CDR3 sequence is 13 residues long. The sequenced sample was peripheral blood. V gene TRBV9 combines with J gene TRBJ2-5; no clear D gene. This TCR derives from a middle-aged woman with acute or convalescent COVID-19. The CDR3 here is CASSVSPEETQYF. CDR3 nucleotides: TGTGCCAGCAGCGTATCACCAGAAGAGACCCAGTACTTC.